The subject of this entry is one T cell receptor beta chain. Antigen unknown. The data are from a study of shared clonotypes between healthy human individuals. Study results and caveats: Generally, estimated richness proved larger in naive subsets than it did in memory subsets.

The V gene's germline CDR1 is LGHNA and CDR2 YNFKEQ. Trimming took 1 base from V and 7 from J; bases not matched to a gene: 10. The CDR3 spans 16 residues. Donation came from healthy HIV-negative adults that had no recent acute infections or vaccinations. Original processing methods: From ImmunoSEQ came sequences covering only the junction and carrying no quality scores, so filtering differed. Profiling relied on immunoSEQ multiplex PCR, and the TCRdb table lists in-frame clones only, not all of them. The DNA gave D and trimming, while V, J and clone size come from that table. The table lists some 1.5 million clones, around 98% of them singletons.

The receptor comes from a man younger than 40 in good health. The chain has TRBV4-2 and TRBJ2-1; 7 nucleotides agree with TRBD2. Sequenced material: naive CD4+ T cells sorted from blood. Specified subset: CD45RA+ positively selected. DNA for the CDR3: TGTGCCAGCAGCCAAGGGTCAGGACTAGAGCGTAATGAGCAGTTCTTC. Amino acids: CASSQGSGLERNEQFF.